Listed below are T cell receptor beta chains from one sample, sequenced in a study of identical twins. TCRdb re-called the 5' RACE reads with MiXCR, one entry per CDR3 protein. Here the sample spans 1.5 million or so distinct CDR3 sequences, 25% to 35% being singletons. The material sequenced was cord blood. The receptors come from a newborn girl in good health. Each CDR3 is given with its conserved first and last residue. Each record gives: CDR3 DNA, CDR3 protein, J gene, V gene, D gene, clone size. The D gene is left open where the match is weak. Rows give clone size only sometimes, using once, few, many, or a class for an expanded clone.

DNA: TGTGCCAGCAGATCCGGGACAGGGAAACGCAATGAGCAGTTCTTC
CDR3: CASRSGTGKRNEQFF
J: TRBJ2-1
V: TRBV6-6
D: TRBD1
size: few

DNA: TGCGCCAGCAGGTACTCTGGGTGGGGTAGCTCCTCCTACGAGCAGTACTTC
CDR3: CASRYSGWGSSSYEQYF
J: TRBJ2-7
V: TRBV5-1
D: -
size: few

DNA: TGTGCCAGCAGGAGAGACAGGATAGGCCACGAGCAGTACTTC
CDR3: CASRRDRIGHEQYF
J: TRBJ2-7
V: TRBV12-3/TRBV12-4
D: -
size: -

DNA: TGTGCCAGCAGCCAGGGACCGCTGACCCTCAGCAGCAATCAGCCCCAGCATTTT
CDR3: CASSQGPLTLSSNQPQHF
J: TRBJ1-5
V: TRBV3-1
D: -
size: -

DNA: TGCAGTGCTAGAGGCACGGGGAAACTGTTTTTT
CDR3: CSARGTGKLFF
J: TRBJ1-4
V: TRBV20-1
D: -
size: -

DNA: TGCGCCAGCAGCTTTAGCGGGAGGGCCAACAATGAGCAGTTCTTC
CDR3: CASSFSGRANNEQFF
J: TRBJ2-1
V: TRBV5-1
D: TRBD2
size: -

DNA: TGTGCCAGCAGTTTCCCCTTTGGACAGGGGGCTAACTATGGCTACACCTTC
CDR3: CASSFPFGQGANYGYTF
J: TRBJ1-2
V: TRBV28
D: TRBD1
size: few

DNA: TGTGCCAGCAGTTATTGGCGGGGGTTAAAGGATGAGCAGTTCTTC
CDR3: CASSYWRGLKDEQFF
J: TRBJ2-1
V: TRBV27
D: TRBD2
size: -

DNA: TGTGCCAGCAGCTCCGGGACAGGGCCCTCTGGGGCCAACGTCCTGACTTTC
CDR3: CASSSGTGPSGANVLTF
J: TRBJ2-6
V: TRBV6-6
D: TRBD1
size: -

DNA: TGTGCCAGCAGATTTAGCGGGACCAGCACAGATACGCAGTATTTT
CDR3: CASRFSGTSTDTQYF
J: TRBJ2-3
V: TRBV6-5
D: TRBD2
size: many

DNA: TGTGCCAGCAGATCACCGGGACAGAAGTACAATGAGCAGTTCTTC
CDR3: CASRSPGQKYNEQFF
J: TRBJ2-1
V: TRBV11-2
D: TRBD1
size: -

DNA: TGTGCCAGCAAGCCCCCGGGACAGTGGACGCCCTTTTTTTACGAGCAGTACTTC
CDR3: CASKPPGQWTPFFYEQYF
J: TRBJ2-7
V: TRBV21-1
D: -
size: few

DNA: TGTGCCAGCAGTGAAACACTAGTGATTGAGCAGTTCTTC
CDR3: CASSETLVIEQFF
J: TRBJ2-1
V: TRBV2
D: -
size: -

DNA: TGTGCCTGGAGTCCACAGGGGTTGGAGCAGTACTTC
CDR3: CAWSPQGLEQYF
J: TRBJ2-7
V: TRBV30
D: TRBD1
size: -

DNA: TGCAGTGCCTGGGACTTGGGAGATACGCAGTATTTT
CDR3: CSAWDLGDTQYF
J: TRBJ2-3
V: TRBV20-1
D: -
size: -

DNA: TGTGCCAGCAGCTTAGGGCAGACGGCTGAAGCTTTCTTT
CDR3: CASSLGQTAEAFF
J: TRBJ1-1
V: TRBV7-2
D: -
size: -

DNA: TGTGCCAGCGGGGGGAGGGGGCCCACAGATACGCAGTATTTT
CDR3: CASGGRGPTDTQYF
J: TRBJ2-3
V: TRBV27
D: -
size: -

DNA: TGCGCCAGCAGCTTATTAAGCGGGCCCTACAATGAGCAGTTCTTC
CDR3: CASSLLSGPYNEQFF
J: TRBJ2-1
V: TRBV5-1
D: -
size: -

DNA: TGTGCCACCAGTGATTACACGGGAGTGCGGTACGAGCAGTTCTTC
CDR3: CATSDYTGVRYEQFF
J: TRBJ2-1
V: TRBV24-1
D: -
size: -

DNA: TGCAGTGCTACGCCGGACAGGGTGGAGGACGAGCAGTACTTC
CDR3: CSATPDRVEDEQYF
J: TRBJ2-7
V: TRBV20-1
D: TRBD1
size: few

DNA: TGTGCCAGCAGTTTATCGAAGCCAAACGGCAATGAGCAGTACTTC
CDR3: CASSLSKPNGNEQYF
J: TRBJ2-5
V: TRBV27
D: -
size: -

DNA: TGTGCCACCAGTGATTTGCAGGCGGGGCGGGATACGCAGTATTTT
CDR3: CATSDLQAGRDTQYF
J: TRBJ2-3
V: TRBV24-1
D: -
size: -

DNA: TGTGCCAGCGGTGGGACTAGCCCCGCAGATACGCAGTATTTT
CDR3: CASGGTSPADTQYF
J: TRBJ2-3
V: TRBV25-1
D: TRBD2
size: few

DNA: TGTGCCAGCAGTGAGGACAGTAGCACAGATACGCAGTATTTT
CDR3: CASSEDSSTDTQYF
J: TRBJ2-3
V: TRBV25-1
D: -
size: few

DNA: TGCGCCAGCAGCTCACTAGCGGGGGAGACCGGGGAGCTGTTTTTT
CDR3: CASSSLAGETGELFF
J: TRBJ2-2
V: TRBV5-1
D: TRBD2
size: -

DNA: TGTGCCAGCAGCCAAGATGGAACCCTCACAGATACGCAGTATTTT
CDR3: CASSQDGTLTDTQYF
J: TRBJ2-3
V: TRBV3-1
D: -
size: few

DNA: TGTGCCAGCAGCTTAGGGGGACTAGCGGGAGCTATAGATACGCAGTATTTT
CDR3: CASSLGGLAGAIDTQYF
J: TRBJ2-3
V: TRBV7-2
D: TRBD2
size: -

DNA: TGCGCCAGCAGCCAACCTAGTATCCTAGCTGGCTACAATGAGCAGTTCTTC
CDR3: CASSQPSILAGYNEQFF
J: TRBJ2-1
V: TRBV4-1
D: -
size: -

DNA: TGTGCCAGCAGTTACGTCGGGGAAGCTTTCTTT
CDR3: CASSYVGEAFF
J: TRBJ1-1
V: TRBV6-5
D: -
size: -

DNA: TGTGCCAGCAGCCTAGCGGGAGCTCTCTCCTACAATGAGCAGTTCTTC
CDR3: CASSLAGALSYNEQFF
J: TRBJ2-1
V: TRBV7-9
D: TRBD2
size: -

DNA: TGCAGTGCTAGAGCGGGCGGGACAGTTTATTCACCCCTCCACTTT
CDR3: CSARAGGTVYSPLHF
J: TRBJ1-6
V: TRBV20-1
D: TRBD1
size: -

DNA: TGTGCCACCAGCAGAGGTGTTGTAGCGGGGGTCACAGATACGCAGTATTTT
CDR3: CATSRGVVAGVTDTQYF
J: TRBJ2-3
V: TRBV15
D: TRBD2
size: -

DNA: TGCAGTGCCAAACAGGGATCGATTGGCTACACCTTC
CDR3: CSAKQGSIGYTF
J: TRBJ1-2
V: TRBV20-1
D: -
size: -